These T cell receptor beta chains were read from a single sample in a study of blood T cell repertoires in COVID-19. Clones were sequenced by immunoSEQ multiplex PCR, and TCRdb holds only the in-frame ones, with some missing. The top ten clones hold 2% to 3% of a sample with about 160,000 clones, under 95% of them seen once. Sequencing was carried out using peripheral blood. The receptors were gathered from a young man with acute or convalescent COVID-19. The CDR3 runs from the conserved cysteine through the conserved F or W. The D gene is left open where the match is weak. Size is stated for part of the rows, as once, few or many counts, or as a class when the clone is expanded.

V	size	D	J	CDR3	DNA
TRBV7-8	few	-	TRBJ2-7	CASSLAGGPTDEQYF	TGTGCCAGCAGCTTAGCAGGAGGTCCGACTGACGAGCAGTACTTC
TRBV19	-	-	TRBJ1-2	CASSIQSRTASGGYTF	TGTGCCAGTAGTATCCAATCAAGAACAGCTTCTGGTGGCTACACCTTC
TRBV5-1	-	TRBD1	TRBJ1-5	CASRSGVGGDQPQHF	TGCGCCAGCAGATCAGGGGTAGGGGGCGATCAGCCCCAGCATTTT
TRBV18	-	TRBD1	TRBJ1-2	CASSPDRTGVWGYTF	TGTGCCAGCTCACCAGACCGGACAGGGGTATGGGGCTACACCTTC
TRBV4-1	-	-	TRBJ2-7	CASSLGQGYEQYF	TGCGCCAGCAGCCTGGGGCAGGGCTACGAGCAGTACTTC
TRBV18	once	-	TRBJ1-1	CASSPLSDSNTEAFF	TGTGCCAGCTCACCACTATCGGACAGCAACACTGAAGCTTTCTTT
TRBV6-1	-	TRBD2	TRBJ2-7	CASSDDPLTSGGYEQYF	TGTGCCAGCAGTGACGATCCTTTGACTAGCGGGGGTTACGAGCAGTACTTC
TRBV9	-	-	TRBJ1-3	CASSGRGPTGNTIYF	TGTGCCAGCAGTGGGAGGGGTCCAACTGGAAACACCATATATTTT
TRBV18	-	TRBD2	TRBJ2-7	CASSPKRAGDGPYEQYF	TGTGCCAGCTCCCCCAAACGAGCGGGAGACGGCCCCTACGAGCAGTACTTC
TRBV3-1/TRBV3-2	-	TRBD1	TRBJ1-6	CASSQTGFSGIDSPLHF	TGTGCCAGCAGTCAGACAGGGTTTAGCGGTATAGATTCACCCCTCCACTTT
TRBV2	-	TRBD2	TRBJ2-1	CASTSSGGAYEQFF	TGTGCCAGCACGTCTAGCGGGGGGGCTTATGAGCAGTTCTTC
TRBV5-1	few	-	TRBJ1-5	CASSPSINQPQHF	TGCGCCAGCAGCCCTAGTATTAATCAGCCCCAGCATTTT
TRBV10-3	-	TRBD2	TRBJ2-7	CAKQLAGFYEQYF	TGTGCCAAGCAACTAGCGGGTTTCTACGAGCAGTACTTC
TRBV7-2	-	-	TRBJ2-1	CASSLAAGGGLGYNEQFF	TGTGCCAGCAGCTTAGCAGCGGGTGGGGGACTGGGTTACAATGAGCAGTTCTTC
TRBV7-9	-	-	TRBJ1-6	CASSLSQGVDSPLHF	TGTGCCAGCAGCTTATCACAGGGCGTAGATTCACCCCTCCACTTT
TRBV5-1	-	-	TRBJ1-1	CASSLVQGDTEAFF	TGCGCCAGCAGCTTGGTCCAAGGGGACACTGAAGCTTTCTTT
TRBV12-5	once	TRBD1	TRBJ1-4	CASAPTGIEKLFF	TGTGCTAGTGCCCCGACAGGGATTGAAAAACTGTTTTTT
TRBV5-1	-	-	TRBJ2-1	CASSLGKGLLLSSYNEQFF	TGCGCCAGCAGCTTGGGAAAGGGACTCCTATTGAGCTCCTACAATGAGCAGTTCTTC
TRBV5-1	-	TRBD1	TRBJ2-7	CASRGRDRPSSEQYF	TGCGCCAGCAGAGGTCGGGACAGACCTTCGTCCGAGCAGTACTTC
TRBV7-9	-	-	TRBJ2-3	CASSLGASTDTQYF	TGTGCCAGCAGCTTAGGCGCTAGCACAGATACGCAGTATTTT
TRBV30	-	TRBD1	TRBJ2-5	CAWIPTTGGLADPSWETQYF	TGTGCCTGGATACCCACGACAGGGGGCCTAGCGGACCCTTCTTGGGAGACCCAGTACTTC
TRBV5-1	-	TRBD1	TRBJ2-3	CASLRDRVATDTQYF	TGCGCCAGCCTCCGAGACAGGGTTGCGACAGATACGCAGTATTTT
TRBV14	-	-	TRBJ2-2	CASSQARGGGELFF	TGTGCCAGCAGCCAAGCAAGGGGAGGAGGGGAGCTGTTTTTT
TRBV7-2	-	-	TRBJ1-5	CASSPTVNQPQHF	TGTGCCAGCAGCCCCACGGTCAATCAGCCCCAGCATTTT
TRBV25-1	once	-	TRBJ2-1	CASSDPYGRLGEQFF	TGTGCCAGCAGTGACCCTTATGGGAGGCTCGGGGAGCAGTTCTTC
TRBV4-2	few	-	TRBJ2-7	CASSQEYSTGNYEQYF	TGTGCCAGCAGCCAGGAATACAGTACAGGCAACTACGAGCAGTACTTC
TRBV30	-	-	TRBJ1-5	CAWRRAGNQPQHF	TGTGCCTGGAGAAGGGCAGGGAATCAGCCCCAGCATTTT
TRBV6-6	-	-	TRBJ2-7	CASSYGQGKEQYF	TGTGCCAGCAGTTACGGGCAGGGTAAGGAGCAGTACTTC
TRBV25-1	-	TRBD1	TRBJ1-2	CASSDGTGLGYTF	TGTGCCAGCAGTGACGGGACAGGGCTCGGCTACACCTTC
TRBV27	-	-	TRBJ1-4	CASSPDTATNEKLFF	TGTGCCAGCAGTCCGGACACGGCAACTAATGAAAAACTGTTTTTT
TRBV25-1	-	TRBD2	TRBJ2-6	CASSRGAGANVLTF	TGTGCCAGCAGTCGGGGGGCTGGGGCCAACGTCCTGACTTTC
TRBV30	-	-	TRBJ1-6	CAWSVGGNSPLHF	TGTGCCTGGAGTGTAGGCGGAAATTCACCCCTCCACTTT
TRBV5-6	-	-	TRBJ2-3	CASSLASGTDTQYF	TGTGCCAGCAGCTTGGCCTCGGGGACAGATACGCAGTATTTT